The rows below give T cell receptor beta chains drawn from one sample of a study of blood T cell repertoires in COVID-19. Here immunoSEQ multiplex PCR was the method, and the copy in TCRdb shows in-frame clones only, minus some. This table holds 75,000 to 95,000 clones, around nine tenths found once. Sequencing used peripheral blood. The receptors originated from an elderly woman with acute or convalescent COVID-19. CDR3s leave out the opening cysteine and the closing phenylalanine or tryptophan. Some rows mark clone size as missing; the rest say once, few, many or name a class of expanded clone.

j_gene: TRBJ2-7
v_gene: TRBV7-2
abundance: -
CDR3aa: ASSLSGTSDEQY

j_gene: TRBJ2-6
v_gene: TRBV6-5
abundance: -
CDR3aa: ASSRTGAGTNVLT

j_gene: TRBJ1-6
v_gene: TRBV7-9
abundance: -
CDR3aa: ASSRQGMDSPLH

j_gene: TRBJ1-2
v_gene: TRBV12-3/TRBV12-4
abundance: -
CDR3aa: ASSWTGNYGYT

j_gene: TRBJ2-6
v_gene: TRBV27
abundance: -
CDR3aa: ASSSTGTYGANVLT

j_gene: TRBJ1-6
v_gene: TRBV30
abundance: -
CDR3aa: AWMDRALNSPLH

j_gene: TRBJ2-5
v_gene: TRBV5-1
abundance: -
CDR3aa: ASSAGTGYGETQY

j_gene: TRBJ2-2
v_gene: TRBV18
abundance: -
CDR3aa: ASSPLASGGRKNTGELF

j_gene: TRBJ2-7
v_gene: TRBV28
abundance: few
CDR3aa: ASSLSGLGRTSYEQY

j_gene: TRBJ2-2
v_gene: TRBV7-2
abundance: -
CDR3aa: ASSPSGASGSGGELF

j_gene: TRBJ1-5
v_gene: TRBV19
abundance: -
CDR3aa: ASSTRTDYSNQPQH

j_gene: TRBJ1-2
v_gene: TRBV13
abundance: -
CDR3aa: ASSSSPGQGSGYGYT

j_gene: TRBJ2-6
v_gene: TRBV5-6
abundance: -
CDR3aa: ASSPPGSGANVLT

j_gene: TRBJ2-1
v_gene: TRBV24-1
abundance: -
CDR3aa: ATSDPGTSGRAEQF

j_gene: TRBJ1-4
v_gene: TRBV19
abundance: -
CDR3aa: ASLHRGDEKLF

j_gene: TRBJ2-5
v_gene: TRBV5-1
abundance: -
CDR3aa: ASSRTGRQETQY

j_gene: TRBJ1-1
v_gene: TRBV5-1
abundance: -
CDR3aa: ASSFSTWTGGRLHTEAF

j_gene: TRBJ1-1
v_gene: TRBV4-3
abundance: -
CDR3aa: ASSQEARGNTEAF

j_gene: TRBJ2-1
v_gene: TRBV5-1
abundance: -
CDR3aa: ASSLGGHTYNEQF

j_gene: TRBJ1-5
v_gene: TRBV9
abundance: -
CDR3aa: ASSLTGYSNQPQH

j_gene: TRBJ2-1
v_gene: TRBV30
abundance: once
CDR3aa: AWSVLLANEQF

j_gene: TRBJ2-3
v_gene: TRBV5-4
abundance: -
CDR3aa: ASSPGLAGGAPDTQY

j_gene: TRBJ1-5
v_gene: TRBV10-3
abundance: -
CDR3aa: AIRPGQPNQPQH

j_gene: TRBJ1-1
v_gene: TRBV9
abundance: -
CDR3aa: ASSPRGPDTEAF

j_gene: TRBJ1-2
v_gene: TRBV21-1
abundance: -
CDR3aa: ASSNGTGSDGYT

j_gene: TRBJ1-1
v_gene: TRBV5-4
abundance: -
CDR3aa: ASSLAVRGDTEAF

j_gene: TRBJ2-1
v_gene: TRBV5-4
abundance: -
CDR3aa: ASSFSYNEQF

j_gene: TRBJ2-2
v_gene: TRBV9
abundance: once
CDR3aa: ASSAAGTTAGELF

j_gene: TRBJ1-1
v_gene: TRBV19
abundance: -
CDR3aa: ASNPTGGFTEAF